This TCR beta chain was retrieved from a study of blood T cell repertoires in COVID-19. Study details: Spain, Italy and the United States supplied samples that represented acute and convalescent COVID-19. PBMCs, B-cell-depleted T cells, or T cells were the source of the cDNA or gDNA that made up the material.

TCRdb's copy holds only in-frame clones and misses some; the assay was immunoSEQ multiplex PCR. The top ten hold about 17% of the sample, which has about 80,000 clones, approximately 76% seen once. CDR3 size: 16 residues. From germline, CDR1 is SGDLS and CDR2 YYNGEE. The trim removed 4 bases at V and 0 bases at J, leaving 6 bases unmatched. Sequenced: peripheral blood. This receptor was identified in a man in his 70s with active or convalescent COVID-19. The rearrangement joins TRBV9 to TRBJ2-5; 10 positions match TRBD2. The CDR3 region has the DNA TGTGCCAGCAGCCCCCTAGCGGGGGACCACCAAGAGACCCAGTACTTC. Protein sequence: CASSPLAGDHQETQYF. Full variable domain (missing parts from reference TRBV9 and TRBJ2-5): DSGVTQTPKHLITATGQRVTLRCSPRSGDLSVYWYQQSLDQGLQFLIQYYNGEERAKGNILERFSAQQFPDLHSELNLSSLELGDSALYFCASSPLAGDHQETQYFGPGTRLLVL.